The 26 T cell receptor beta chains in this list originate from one sample, sequenced in a study of T cell changes during pregnancy in multiple sclerosis. Measured with immunoSEQ multiplex PCR; TCRdb has only the in-frame clones, and not every one. The profile covers tens of thousands of clones, with around 89% appearing a single time and roughly 5.5% taken by the ten largest. The sequencing here drew on CD8+ T cells from peripheral blood mononuclear cells, taken after pregnancy. All receptors derive from a female donor in good health, enrolled as a control in a pregnancy study.

J is TRBJ2-7 and V is TRBV7-9, with a weak D call TRBD1 (5 bases). This CDR3 has 12 residues. The germline V gene has CDR1 SEHNR and CDR2 FQNEAQ (reference sequence). Trimming removed 5 bases from V and 6 bases from J, with 11 bases in between. DNA of the CDR3: TGTGCCAGCAGCCCCAGGGCACGCGAGCAGTACTTC. Residues: CASSPRAREQYF.

The chain recombines TRBV30 with TRBJ1-6; D call uncertain. Trimming stripped 2 bases from V and 14 bases from J, with 10 bases between. The V gene's germline CDR1 is GTSNPN and CDR2 SVGIG (reference sequence). CDR3 length: 11 residues. CDR3 sequence: CAWSSGRTLHF. The CDR3 nucleotides are TGTGCCTGGAGTTCTGGGCGAACCCTCCACTTT. Full variable domain (missing parts from reference TRBV30 and TRBJ1-6): SQTIHQWPATLVQPVGSPLSLECTVEGTSNPNLYWYRQAAGRGLQLLFYSVGIGQISSEVPQNLSASRPQDRQFILSSKKLLLSDSGFYLCAWSSGRTLHFGNGTRLTVT.

This clone was picked up a small number of times. V and J are TRBV9 and TRBJ1-1, with D possibly matching TRBD1 (5 bases). V lost 6 bases and J 5 bases, leaving 17 bases between the germline ends. The CDR3 spans 14 residues. Germline V gene sequence: CDR1 SGDLS, CDR2 YYNGEE. The CDR3 is CASTRSRGGTEAFF. For the CDR3, the DNA is TGTGCCAGCACCCGTAGTCGGGGGGGGACTGAAGCTTTCTTT.

The chain is built from TRBV7-9 and TRBJ2-5, with 8 bases lining up with TRBD1. Germline V CDR1 and CDR2: SEHNR, FQNEAQ (reference sequence). The CDR3 covers 14 residues. V lost 5 bases and J lost 1; bases outside the gene matches: 3. CDR3 in amino acids: CASSDQGAQETQYF. CDR3 bases: TGTGCCAGCAGCGACCAGGGGGCCCAAGAGACCCAGTACTTC. The full variable domain, its missing parts supplied by reference TRBV7-9 and TRBJ2-5, is DTGVSQNPRHKITKRGQNVTFRCDPISEHNRLYWYRQTLGQGPEFLTYFQNEAQLEKSRLLSDRFSAERPKGSFSTLEIQRTEQGDSAMYLCASSDQGAQETQYFGPGTRLLVL.

The V gene is TRBV10-3, the J gene TRBJ1-2, with 7 bases that match TRBD1. Germline V gene data show CDR1 as ENHRY and CDR2 as SYGVKD. Trimming took 6 bases from V and 4 from J; bases not matched to a gene: 17. The CDR3 has 17 amino acids. The CDR3 is CAIRGLGTADPTYGYTF. In DNA form, the CDR3 reads TGTGCCATCAGGGGGCTTGGGACAGCGGACCCGACCTATGGCTACACCTTC.

The chain is built from TRBV4-2 and TRBJ1-4; the D gene is possibly TRBD1 (6 bases). Germline V gene lookup returns CDR1 LGHNA and CDR2 YNFKEQ. This CDR3 contains 16 residues. V lost 0 bases and J lost 4, with 12 bases in between. CDR3 DNA: TGTGCCAGCAGCCAAGATATGGGACAAGGTAATGAAAAACTGTTTTTT. It translates to CASSQDMGQGNEKLFF.

The genes are TRBV4-2 and TRBJ1-2; 8 bases are shared with TRBD1. Unmatched junction bases numbered 2, after V lost 1 base and J lost 4 bases. The CDR3 has 14 residues. Germline V gene sequence: CDR1 LGHNA, CDR2 YNFKEQ. CDR3 sequence (DNA): TGTGCCAGCAGCCAAGCCACAGGGGGCTATGGCTACACCTTC. It translates to CASSQATGGYGYTF.

This chain joins TRBV7-9 and TRBJ2-5; 10 bases match TRBD2. Germline CDR1 and CDR2: SEHNR and FQNEAQ (reference sequence). The J segment lost 2 bases and the V segment lost 1 base, leaving 4 bases of the junction unmatched. The CDR3 loop spans 16 amino acids. The CDR3 DNA follows: TGTGCCAGCAGCTTAGGTCTAGCGGGGGTACAAGAGACCCAGTACTTC. This sequence encodes CASSLGLAGVQETQYF. The full variable domain, in which reference TRBV7-9 and TRBJ2-5 provide the parts outside the CDR3, is DTGVSQNPRHKITKRGQNVTFRCDPISEHNRLYWYRQTLGQGPEFLTYFQNEAQLEKSRLLSDRFSAERPKGSFSTLEIQRTEQGDSAMYLCASSLGLAGVQETQYFGPGTRLLVL.

The rearrangement links TRBV6-5 to TRBJ2-3; D is possibly TRBD2 (6 bases). CDR3 length: 13 amino acids. The germline V gene encodes CDR1 MNHEY and CDR2 SVGAGI. Trimming shortened V by 7 bases and J by 1 base, and 9 bases separated the two germline ends. The CDR3 here is CASNPGGTDTQYF. DNA of the CDR3: TGTGCCAGCAACCCGGGAGGCACAGATACGCAGTATTTT.

The rearrangement uses TRBV4-3 and TRBJ2-7, with D tentatively TRBD2 (6 bases). Trimming took 0 bases from V and 3 from J, leaving 18 bases between them. In germline, CDR1 is LGHNA, CDR2 YSLEER. The CDR3 runs 17 residues. The CDR3 is CASSQESRDFPFYEQYF. The CDR3 coding sequence is TGCGCCAGCAGCCAAGAATCCCGGGACTTCCCATTCTACGAGCAGTACTTC.

V and J are TRBV28 and TRBJ2-3, with a weak D call TRBD1 (6 bases). Germline CDR1 reads MDHEN; CDR2 reads SYDVKM. The CDR3 is made up of 15 amino acids. Between the trimmed V and J ends, which lost 5 bases and 1 base, there was a span of 13 bases. CDR3 sequence (DNA): TGTGCCAGCAGTACAGGGTGGGGCGGCACAGATACGCAGTATTTT. Its protein is CASSTGWGGTDTQYF.

The V and J genes are TRBV27 and TRBJ1-2, with 7 positions matching TRBD1. J gave up 7 bases and V 3 bases, and 8 bases lay outside the gene matches. This CDR3 contains 14 residues. Germline assignment: CDR1 MNHEY and CDR2 SMNVEV (reference sequence). CDR3 region: CASSLGGRGSGYTF. The CDR3 DNA reads TGTGCCAGCAGTTTGGGGGGCAGGGGGAGTGGCTACACCTTC.

The chain couples TRBV5-6 to TRBJ2-3, with a weak D call TRBD1 (10 bases). From germline, CDR1 is SGHDT and CDR2 YYEEEE. V lost 7 bases to trimming and J lost 7 bases, with 22 bases between them. The CDR3 is 15 amino acids. The DNA of the CDR3 is TGTGCCAGCGCGGGGGGGGACAGGGGTCGGTATACGCAGTATTTT. As protein: CASAGGDRGRYTQYF.

The gene calls are TRBV2 and TRBJ1-1; a possible D gene is TRBD1 (6 bases). The CDR3 length is 13 residues. Germline lookup yields CDR1 SNHLY and CDR2 FYNNEI. Trimming removed 10 bases from V and 6 bases from J, with 18 bases in between. CDR3 coding DNA: TGTGCCAACACCCCCGGGACATTTCCTGAAGCTTTCTTT. It is translated as CANTPGTFPEAFF.

V and J are TRBV6-6 and TRBJ2-1; 7 nucleotides align to TRBD2. Germline V gives CDR1 MNHNY, CDR2 SVGAGI (reference sequence). The CDR3 length is 16 residues. J lost 0 bases, V lost 6 bases, and 8 bases had no gene match. The CDR3 DNA is TGTGCCAGCAGCCCCAGCGGGGCGAGCTCCTACAATGAGCAGTTCTTC. Translation gives CASSPSGASSYNEQFF.

The chain recombines TRBV5-8 with TRBJ2-5, with TRBD2 identical over 10 bases. The CDR3 covers 14 residues. Germline loops: CDR1 SGHTS, CDR2 YDEGEE. J lost 3 bases, V lost 2 bases, and 1 base had no gene match. CDR3 nucleotides: TGTGCCAGCAGCTTTGGACTAGCGGAAGAGACCCAGTACTTC. Translation gives CASSFGLAEETQYF.

CDR3 region: CASRSYTSYEQYF. CDR3 nucleotides: TGTGCCAGCAGATCATACACGTCCTACGAGCAGTACTTC. This sequence joins TRBV7-2 and TRBJ2-7; D gene unclear. Trimming stripped 6 bases from V and 1 base from J, with 10 bases between. Germline lookup yields CDR1 SGHTA and CDR2 FQGNSA. The CDR3 runs to 13 residues.

V usage is TRBV4-2 and J usage is TRBJ2-3; 13 bases fit TRBD2. This CDR3 has 16 residues. After removal of 6 bases from V and 4 bases from J, the junction contained 7 bases not matched to a gene. The germline gives CDR1 LGHNA, CDR2 YNFKEQ. This CDR3 is CASRTALAGGADTQYF. The CDR3 DNA reads TGTGCCAGCAGAACCGCACTAGCGGGGGGGGCAGATACGCAGTATTTT.

The chain employs TRBV16 and TRBJ2-7, with 8 bases aligning to TRBD2. CDR3 length: 13 amino acids. Germline V lookup: CDR1 KGHSY, CDR2 FQNENV. V lost 5 bases and J lost 5; bases outside the gene matches: 5. Here the CDR3 reads CASSSGGAHEQYF. The DNA of the CDR3 is TGTGCCAGCAGCTCCGGGGGGGCCCACGAGCAGTACTTC. Looking up the rest from reference TRBV16 and TRBJ2-7 gives the full variable domain: GEEVAQTPKHLVRGEGQKAKLYCAPIKGHSYVFWYQQVLKNEFKFLISFQNENVFDETGMPKERFSAKCLPNSPCSLEIQATKLEDSAVYFCASSSGGAHEQYFGPGTRLTVT.

V is TRBV4-3 and J is TRBJ2-7; D is ambiguous. CDR3 length: 16 amino acids. Germline CDR1 is LGHNA and CDR2 is YSLEER. The V end lost 1 base, the J end lost 7 bases, and 20 bases lay between the germline ends. CDR3 residues: CASSQGLVPALREQYF. DNA of the CDR3: TGCGCCAGCAGCCAAGGCCTAGTTCCAGCCTTGAGAGAGCAGTACTTC.

The V gene is TRBV10-3, the J gene TRBJ2-2, with 7 bases identical to TRBD1. The CDR3 sequence is 14 residues long. J was trimmed by 0 bases and V by 8 bases; bases with no gene match: 3. Per the germline V gene, CDR1 is ENHRY and CDR2 is SYGVKD. CDR3 nucleotides: TGTGCCATCCCGGGACAGTCGAACACCGGGGAGCTGTTTTTT. Its translation is CAIPGQSNTGELFF.

This clone was observed once. The J gene is TRBJ1-2, the V gene TRBV5-4; the D is unclear. CDR3 length: 13 residues. Trimming shortened V by 6 bases and J by 3 bases, and 12 bases separated the two germline ends. Germline-derived CDR1 and CDR2 are SGHNT and YYREEE (reference sequence). CDR3 region: CASTPRDHYGYTF. CDR3 DNA sequence: TGTGCCAGCACCCCGAGGGATCACTATGGCTACACCTTC.

This sequence joins TRBV19 and TRBJ1-2, with 7 bases identical to TRBD1. This CDR3 has 14 residues. J gave up 4 bases and V 7 bases, and 9 bases lay outside the gene matches. Per germline, CDR1 LNHDA and CDR2 SQIVND (reference sequence). The CDR3 coding sequence is TGTGCCAGTAAAGGGCAAGGACAGGCCTATGGCTACACCTTC. Translation: CASKGQGQAYGYTF. Full variable domain (missing parts from reference TRBV19 and TRBJ1-2): DGGITQSPKYLFRKEGQNVTLSCEQNLNHDAMYWYRQDPGQGLRLIYYSQIVNDFQKGDIAEGYSVSREKKESFPLTVTSAQKNPTAFYLCASKGQGQAYGYTFGSGTRLTVV.

The chain uses TRBV9 and TRBJ2-7; 10 bases map to TRBD2. Trimming took 3 bases from V and 1 from J; bases not matched to a gene: 10. Germline CDR1 SGDLS, CDR2 YYNGEE. The CDR3 totals 17 residues. CDR3 sequence: CASSGRATAGGSYEQYF. Written as DNA, the CDR3 is TGTGCCAGCAGCGGGAGGGCGACAGCGGGGGGGTCCTACGAGCAGTACTTC.

The V call is TRBV27, the J call TRBJ1-2; TRBD1 matches at 7 bases. The ends lost 3 bases at V and 7 bases at J; junction bases unmatched: 5. This CDR3 contains 13 residues. CDR1 is MNHEY and CDR2 is SMNVEV in the germline V gene (reference sequence). CDR3 amino acids: CASSLWAGGGYTF. Here the CDR3 DNA reads TGTGCCAGCAGTTTGTGGGCAGGGGGTGGCTACACCTTC.

The chain combines TRBV30 with TRBJ2-7, with no clear D. Trimming left V 3 bases short and J 3 bases short, with 9 bases between. The CDR3 runs to 12 residues. The V gene's germline CDR1 is GTSNPN and CDR2 SVGIG (reference sequence). CDR3 in amino acids: CAWSDTVYEQYF. CDR3 in DNA: TGTGCCTGGAGCGACACAGTCTACGAGCAGTACTTC. Filled out from reference TRBV30 and TRBJ2-7, the complete variable domain reads SQTIHQWPATLVQPVGSPLSLECTVEGTSNPNLYWYRQAAGRGLQLLFYSVGIGQISSEVPQNLSASRPQDRQFILSSKKLLLSDSGFYLCAWSDTVYEQYFGPGTRLTVT.